This is a list of T cell receptor beta chains from one sample in a study of T cells in Graves' hyperthyroidism and ophthalmopathy. From the multiplex PCR reads, TCRdb called clonotypes with MiXCR, one entry per CDR3 protein. The data contain roughly 350,000 distinct CDR3 sequences, 13% to 15% of them seen just once; the ten biggest clones take up 15% to 20%. The sequencing sample was made of blood. The receptors were sampled from a woman between 25 and 40 years old with Graves' ophthalmopathy. CDR3s leave out the opening cysteine and the closing phenylalanine or tryptophan. D genes are given only for firm matches.

TRBD2 | TRBJ2-1 | TRBV3-1 | ASSRDPGLAGGEQF
NA | TRBJ1-1 | TRBV18 | ASSPPGARGQGIPAF
NA | TRBJ2-7 | TRBV28 | ASRPPIGGGYEQY
NA | TRBJ2-2 | TRBV11-3 | ASSPRSGVGAGELF
NA | TRBJ2-3 | TRBV4-1 | ASSQDPGLGDTQY
NA | TRBJ1-1 | TRBV20-1 | SALEAARGTNTEAF
TRBD2 | TRBJ2-1 | TRBV5-8 | ASSHLGTSGGVGLNEQF
NA | TRBJ1-6 | TRBV28 | AVAPTHNSPLH
TRBD1 | TRBJ2-5 | TRBV2 | ASSHRGTETQY
NA | TRBJ2-7 | TRBV2 | ASNGETYEQY
NA | TRBJ1-3 | TRBV27 | ASSLNLGLNTIY
NA | TRBJ2-3 | TRBV29-1 | SVEGPADLDTQY
NA | TRBJ2-5 | TRBV7-9 | ASTRTPKETQY
NA | TRBJ2-3 | TRBV7-9 | ASSLSDPRSDTQY
NA | TRBJ1-3 | TRBV3-1 | ASSRGTSGNTIY
TRBD1 | TRBJ1-2 | TRBV20-1 | SAWDRKAYGYT
NA | TRBJ1-1 | TRBV20-1 | SANDRTDGTEAF
NA | TRBJ2-1 | TRBV5-4 | AGSLKYNEQF
NA | TRBJ1-1 | TRBV28 | ASSLRTNTEAF
NA | TRBJ2-2 | TRBV6-1 | ASRTPSGGIQSGELF
TRBD2 | TRBJ2-5 | TRBV18 | ASSRGRAGEYRETQY
NA | TRBJ2-1 | TRBV9 | ASSVGTLSYNEQF
NA | TRBJ2-3 | TRBV11-2 | ASSLAFQSKTDTQY
NA | TRBJ2-1 | TRBV11-3 | ASSHSGVNNEQF
NA | TRBJ1-2 | TRBV5-1 | ASSFRDTKPNYGYT
TRBD2 | TRBJ2-1 | TRBV5-8 | ASSLVGLAGGGSYNEQF
NA | TRBJ2-1 | TRBV19 | ASSIDLVYNEQF
TRBD1 | TRBJ1-6 | TRBV9 | ASSVGQGNNSPLH
TRBD2 | TRBJ2-3 | TRBV27 | ASSILAGEADTQY
NA | TRBJ1-1 | TRBV3-1 | ASSQVGPHLGTEAF
NA | TRBJ2-7 | TRBV7-6 | ASSGDSLGYEQY
NA | TRBJ2-7 | TRBV13 | ASSKTPGIEEDEQY
NA | TRBJ1-1 | TRBV14 | ASSQVLLLNTEAF
NA | TRBJ1-1 | TRBV6-2/TRBV6-3 | ASSYVAGSMNTEAF
TRBD1 | TRBJ1-2 | TRBV10-2 | ASSDRTGGVYT
TRBD1 | TRBJ2-1 | TRBV3-1 | ASSLTGQGANEQF
TRBD1 | TRBJ1-1 | TRBV6-1 | ASSDEGQKEAF
TRBD1 | TRBJ1-5 | TRBV20-1 | SATNPRQGAGSNQPQH
NA | TRBJ1-2 | TRBV3-1 | ASSPGPDGYT
NA | TRBJ2-3 | TRBV19 | ASSKMVGADTQY
NA | TRBJ2-1 | TRBV29-1 | SVEDRRNEQF
NA | TRBJ1-2 | TRBV6-1 | ASSLGTLANYGYT